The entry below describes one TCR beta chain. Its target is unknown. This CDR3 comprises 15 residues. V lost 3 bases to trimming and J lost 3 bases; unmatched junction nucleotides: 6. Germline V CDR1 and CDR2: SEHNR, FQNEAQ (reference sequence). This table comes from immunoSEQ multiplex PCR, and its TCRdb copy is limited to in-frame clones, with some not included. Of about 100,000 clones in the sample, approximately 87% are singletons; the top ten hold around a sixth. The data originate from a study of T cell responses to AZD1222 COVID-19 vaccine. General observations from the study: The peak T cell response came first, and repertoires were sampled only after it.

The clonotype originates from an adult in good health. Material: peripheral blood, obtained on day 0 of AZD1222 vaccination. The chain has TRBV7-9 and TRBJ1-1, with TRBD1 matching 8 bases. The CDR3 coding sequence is TGTGCCAGCAGCTTGTCGACAGGGGTGGACACTGAAGCTTTCTTT. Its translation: CASSLSTGVDTEAFF.